What follows are 32 T cell receptor beta chains derived from one specimen sequenced in a study of shared clonotypes between healthy human individuals (TCRdb year 2020). CD8 naive samples were CD45RO-negative cells positively selected for CCR7, giving a CD45RA+CCR7+ population that excluded TemRA cells. Library prep was done by the immunoSEQ multiplex PCR assay. TCRdb took over this immuneACCESS table, retaining in-frame rearrangements with V and J assigned. Such tables are incomplete; in checked studies, under half of the missing clones stem from an unresolved V gene, and the remainder is unexplained. This sample holds about 590,000 clones; around 95% were observed only once. The top ten hold 0.11% of the sample. Sequencing input: naive CD8+ T cells sorted from blood. The sample's cell subset or site label, in plain terms: CD45RA+CCR7+. The receptors derive from a woman in her twenties or thirties in good health.

The chain recombines TRBV19 with TRBJ1-2; D is undetermined. Germline-derived CDR1 and CDR2 are LNHDA and SQIVND (reference sequence). This CDR3 is built from 12 residues. With 3 bases removed from V and 4 bases from J, the gap between germline ends came to 6 bases. The CDR3 sequence: CASSIGPYGYTF. For the CDR3, the DNA is TGTGCCAGTAGTATCGGACCCTATGGCTACACCTTC.

The V and J genes are TRBV27 and TRBJ2-2, with 13 bases aligning to TRBD2. The CDR3 has 16 amino acids. V was pared by 4 bases and J by 7 bases, with 6 bases of the junction left unmatched. Per germline, CDR1 MNHEY and CDR2 SMNVEV (reference sequence). CDR3 amino acids: CASSSGLAGVIGELFF. CDR3 DNA: TGTGCCAGCAGTTCCGGACTAGCGGGAGTAATCGGGGAGCTGTTTTTT.

The chain links TRBV13 to TRBJ1-1; 7 bases line up with TRBD1. CDR1 is PRHDT, CDR2 FYEKMQ, per germline (reference sequence). The CDR3 is made up of 15 amino acids. The V gene end was trimmed by 6 bases and the J gene end by 1 base; junction bases not matched to a gene: 8. The CDR3 reads CASSPTGTENTEAFF. CDR3 DNA sequence: TGTGCCAGCAGTCCCACCGGGACAGAGAACACTGAAGCTTTCTTT.

The CDR3 loop reads CASSGAGAGNTIYF. Written as DNA, the CDR3 is TGTGCCAGCAGTGGTGCAGGGGCTGGAAACACCATATATTTT. The chain couples TRBV2 to TRBJ1-3, with D perhaps matching TRBD1 (6 bases). CDR3 length: 14 residues. Trimming shortened V by 4 bases and J by 2 bases, and 9 bases separated the two germline ends. In germline, CDR1 is SNHLY, CDR2 FYNNEI.

In its sample, this clone was seen once. V is TRBV29-1 and J is TRBJ2-1, with 8 bases matching TRBD1. V shed 6 bases, J shed 3 bases, and the junction held 4 bases outside the gene matches. From germline, CDR1 is SQVTM and CDR2 ANQGSEA. The CDR3 totals 13 residues. CDR3 DNA sequence: TGCAGCGTAGACAGGGGTGGCTACAATGAGCAGTTCTTC. This gives the protein CSVDRGGYNEQFF.

The V and J genes are TRBV10-1 and TRBJ2-2; D is undetermined. This CDR3 has 13 residues. V was pared by 3 bases and J by 1 base, with 3 bases between. Per the germline V gene, CDR1 is WNHNN and CDR2 is SYGVQD (reference sequence). As DNA, the CDR3 is TGCGCCAGCAGTGAACGGAACACCGGGGAGCTGTTTTTT. Amino acid sequence: CASSERNTGELFF.

The genes are TRBV5-1 and TRBJ2-1, with TRBD1 as a possible D gene (6 bases). Germline V lookup: CDR1 SGHRS, CDR2 YFSETQ. V was clipped by 7 bases and J by 10 bases, with 15 bases between them. This CDR3 has 12 amino acids. The CDR3 spells CASSQGTSEQFF. The CDR3 DNA sequence: TGCGCCAGCTCTCAGGGGACGTCGGAGCAGTTCTTC.

The rearrangement links TRBV10-3 to TRBJ1-4, with 7 bases identical to TRBD1. Per the germline V gene, CDR1 is ENHRY and CDR2 is SYGVKD. CDR3 length: 12 amino acids. The trim removed 10 bases at V and 7 bases at J, leaving 6 bases unmatched. The CDR3 spells CASTGEGEKLFF. CDR3 nucleotides: TGTGCCAGCACAGGGGAGGGTGAAAAACTGTTTTTT.

V is TRBV13 and J is TRBJ2-7; D gene ambiguous. V lost 5 bases and J lost 2, with 10 bases in between. The CDR3 is made up of 13 amino acids. The germline V gene has CDR1 PRHDT and CDR2 FYEKMQ (reference sequence). The CDR3 loop reads CASSPTPTYEQYF. DNA of the CDR3: TGTGCCAGCAGCCCCACCCCGACCTACGAGCAGTACTTC.

This sequence joins TRBV4-1 and TRBJ2-7; 11 bases line up with TRBD2. The CDR3 consists of 16 residues. CDR1 and CDR2 (germline): MGHRA, YSYEKL. J gave up 7 bases and V 4 bases, and 12 bases lay outside the gene matches. CDR3 protein: CASSLLTGTSGPEQYF. Here the CDR3 DNA reads TGCGCCAGCAGCCTTCTCACAGGGACTAGCGGCCCTGAGCAGTACTTC.

The table lists this clone with a count of one. The chain has TRBV28 and TRBJ1-5; a possible D gene is TRBD1 (5 bases). Germline-derived CDR1 and CDR2 are MDHEN and SYDVKM. The CDR3 is 15 amino acids. V was pared by 3 bases and J by 7 bases, with 16 bases between. CDR3 bases: TGTGCCAGCAGTTTTTGGGGTCAGGGTCGCCAGCCCCAGCATTTT. It translates to CASSFWGQGRQPQHF.

The rearrangement joins TRBV7-9 to TRBJ2-7; D is perhaps TRBD1 or TRBD2 (6 bases each). This CDR3 comprises 18 residues. Trimming took 1 base from V and 0 from J, leaving 19 bases between them. CDR1 is SEHNR, CDR2 FQNEAQ, per germline (reference sequence). CDR3 amino acids: CASSLVGQSGLSSYEQYF. CDR3 in DNA: TGTGCCAGCAGCTTAGTCGGACAGAGCGGGTTAAGCTCCTACGAGCAGTACTTC.

The chain uses TRBV6-5 and TRBJ2-3; D gene unclear. Germline V CDR1 and CDR2: MNHEY, SVGAGI. V was clipped by 5 bases and J by 0 bases, with 9 bases between them. CDR3 length: 14 amino acids. The CDR3 DNA reads as TGTGCCAGCAGTACGGTATCTAGCACAGATACGCAGTATTTT. It encodes CASSTVSSTDTQYF.

The J gene is TRBJ1-5, the V gene TRBV2, with D possibly TRBD1 on 6 matching bases. The V gene's germline CDR1 is SNHLY and CDR2 FYNNEI. The CDR3 sequence is 18 residues long. The V end was cut by 2 bases, the J end by 4 bases, with 21 bases between. CDR3 residues: CASSEKGIWGRGNQPQHF. The DNA of the CDR3 is TGTGCCAGCAGTGAAAAGGGTATTTGGGGGAGGGGGAATCAGCCCCAGCATTTT.

The CDR3 is CASSLNSGFTDTQYF. CDR3 sequence (DNA): TGTGCCAGTAGTTTAAACTCAGGGTTCACAGATACGCAGTATTTT. The J gene is TRBJ2-3, the V gene TRBV19; D possibly corresponds to TRBD1 (5 bases). Between the trimmed V and J ends, which lost 5 bases and 2 bases, there was a span of 14 bases. CDR1 and CDR2 from the germline V gene are LNHDA and SQIVND (reference sequence). The CDR3 sequence is 15 residues long.

The chain links TRBV28 to TRBJ2-7, with 9 bases matching TRBD2. J lost 5 bases, V lost 5 bases, and 13 bases had no gene match. Germline V gene data show CDR1 as MDHEN and CDR2 as SYDVKM. The CDR3 length is 16 residues. The CDR3 DNA sequence: TGTGCCAGCAGTACCACTCTAGCGGGATCCAGGGACGAGCAGTACTTC. Its protein is CASSTTLAGSRDEQYF.

This sequence joins TRBV7-9 and TRBJ2-2; 8 bases map to TRBD2. The CDR3 sequence is 16 residues long. Trimming removed 4 bases from V and 6 bases from J; junction bases left unmatched: 10. CDR1 and CDR2 from the germline V gene are SEHNR and FQNEAQ (reference sequence). The CDR3 sequence: CASSSPYGRAAGELFF. The CDR3 nucleotides read TGTGCCAGCAGCTCCCCCTACGGGAGGGCGGCCGGGGAGCTGTTTTTT.

The chain employs TRBV5-1 and TRBJ2-5; possible D gene TRBD1, 5 bases. There are 19 residues in the CDR3. Germline-derived CDR1 and CDR2 are SGHRS and YFSETQ. Trimming took off 0 bases at V and 3 bases at J, with 24 bases between the two ends. The CDR3 protein is CASSLARVAGAFNEETQYF. The CDR3 nucleotides are TGCGCCAGCAGCTTGGCCAGGGTGGCAGGAGCCTTCAATGAAGAGACCCAGTACTTC.

The chain is built from TRBV5-6 and TRBJ2-3, with a weak D call TRBD2 (6 bases). Looked up from germline, CDR1 is SGHDT and CDR2 is YYEEEE. The ends were cut back, 2 bases at V and 2 bases at J, with 15 bases in the middle. The CDR3 has 16 amino acids. The CDR3 reads CASSFLAATNTDTQYF. CDR3 DNA sequence: TGTGCCAGCAGCTTTTTAGCGGCGACCAACACAGATACGCAGTATTTT.

The rearrangement uses TRBV19 and TRBJ2-7; D might be TRBD2 (5 bases). Germline assignment: CDR1 LNHDA and CDR2 SQIVND (reference sequence). V dropped 2 bases and J dropped 3 bases, with 11 bases sitting between them. The CDR3 runs 14 residues. CDR3 in DNA: TGTGCCAGTAGTATAAGTACGGCGGGCTACGAGCAGTACTTC. Its protein product is CASSISTAGYEQYF.

The chain links TRBV19 to TRBJ2-1, with TRBD2 matching 8 bases. CDR1 and CDR2 from the germline V gene are LNHDA and SQIVND (reference sequence). The CDR3 loop spans 15 amino acids. Unmatched junction bases numbered 2, after V lost 4 bases and J lost 0 bases. The CDR3 DNA follows: TGTGCCAGTAGTAGACTAGCGACCTCCTACAATGAGCAGTTCTTC. Encoded protein: CASSRLATSYNEQFF. The full variable domain, its missing parts supplied by reference TRBV19 and TRBJ2-1, is DGGITQSPKYLFRKEGQNVTLSCEQNLNHDAMYWYRQDPGQGLRLIYYSQIVNDFQKGDIAEGYSVSREKKESFPLTVTSAQKNPTAFYLCASSRLATSYNEQFFGPGTRLTVL.

The chain has TRBV18 and TRBJ1-2, with TRBD1 as a possible D gene (6 bases). V lost 3 bases, J lost 4 bases, and 18 bases lay in between. The V gene's germline CDR1 is KGHSH and CDR2 LQKENI. The CDR3 covers 16 residues. CDR3 amino acids: CASSPPEGGALYGYTF. The CDR3, as DNA: TGTGCCAGCTCACCGCCTGAAGGGGGGGCTCTCTATGGCTACACCTTC.

The chain carries TRBV4-1 and TRBJ1-1; 10 bases map to TRBD1. In germline, CDR1 is MGHRA, CDR2 YSYEKL. V lost 3 bases, J lost 4 bases, and 2 bases stayed unmatched. The CDR3 has 14 amino acids. CDR3 protein: CASSQTGGGTEAFF. CDR3 sequence (DNA): TGCGCCAGCAGCCAGACAGGGGGCGGCACTGAAGCTTTCTTT.

The rearrangement links TRBV2 to TRBJ2-5, with 11 bases lining up with TRBD2. The J segment lost 1 base and the V segment lost 6 bases, leaving 4 bases of the junction unmatched. There are 15 residues in the CDR3. Per germline, CDR1 SNHLY and CDR2 FYNNEI. CDR3 loop: CASRIAGGSQETQYF. CDR3 coding DNA: TGTGCCAGCAGGATAGCGGGAGGGTCCCAAGAGACCCAGTACTTC.

V is TRBV7-3 and J is TRBJ2-2, with TRBD2 matching 14 bases. V lost 4 bases, J lost 7 bases, and 5 bases stayed unmatched. Germline CDR1 reads SGHTA; CDR2 reads FQGTGA. This CDR3 region has 16 residues. This CDR3 reads CASSYGTSGSGGELFF. Written as DNA, the CDR3 is TGTGCCAGCAGCTACGGGACTAGCGGGAGCGGCGGGGAGCTGTTTTTT.

The chain uses TRBV28 and TRBJ2-7; TRBD2 agrees at 10 bases. This CDR3 is 15 amino acids long. After removal of 2 bases from V and 4 bases from J, the junction contained 5 bases not matched to a gene. Germline V gene data show CDR1 as MDHEN and CDR2 as SYDVKM. DNA for the CDR3: TGTGCCAGCAGTTTAGAAGCGGGAGGGCCTTACGAGCAGTACTTC. It encodes CASSLEAGGPYEQYF.

This clone occurred once. V gene TRBV19 combines with J gene TRBJ2-7; 11 bases are a match to TRBD2. The V gene's germline CDR1 is LNHDA and CDR2 SQIVND (reference sequence). The J segment lost 6 bases and the V segment lost 7 bases, leaving 5 bases of the junction unmatched. The CDR3 is 13 residues long. CDR3 residues: CASKLAGEPEQYF. CDR3 DNA sequence: TGTGCCAGTAAACTAGCGGGAGAACCCGAGCAGTACTTC.

A note on this clone: Other DNA sequences in this specimen translate into the identical CDR3. The CDR3 protein is CASSLNRGDQPQHF. CDR3 in DNA: TGTGCCAGCAGTTTAAATCGGGGGGATCAGCCCCAGCATTTT. The J gene is TRBJ1-5, the V gene TRBV27, with D perhaps matching TRBD1 (5 bases). Trimming left V 2 bases short and J 5 bases short, with 10 bases between. Germline-derived CDR1 and CDR2 are MNHEY and SMNVEV (reference sequence). The CDR3 loop spans 14 amino acids.

The rearrangement links TRBV19 to TRBJ1-1; D possibly corresponds to TRBD1 (6 bases). The germline V and J ends were trimmed by 4 bases and 0 bases, with 27 bases remaining between them. The V gene's germline CDR1 is LNHDA and CDR2 SQIVND (reference sequence). The CDR3 is 20 residues long. The chain's CDR3 is CASSTTLQPGQGGMNTEAFF. CDR3 nucleotides: TGTGCCAGTAGTACGACTCTACAACCGGGACAAGGGGGGATGAACACTGAAGCTTTCTTT.

V usage is TRBV28 and J usage is TRBJ1-3; D possibly corresponds to TRBD1 (5 bases). The germline V gene encodes CDR1 MDHEN and CDR2 SYDVKM. CDR3 length: 17 amino acids. V lost 6 bases, J lost 3 bases, and 21 bases lay in between. CDR3 in amino acids: CASRYKGPLKGGNTIYF. Here the CDR3 DNA reads TGTGCCAGCAGATACAAGGGACCGCTAAAAGGTGGAAACACCATATATTTT.

This chain connects TRBV28 to TRBJ2-1; TRBD2 is a possible D gene (6 bases). Germline CDR1 and CDR2: MDHEN and SYDVKM. The CDR3 loop spans 15 amino acids. Trimming shortened V by 6 bases and J by 0 bases, and 12 bases separated the two germline ends. Here the CDR3 DNA reads TGTGCCAGCAGACGGGACTCGAGCTCCTACAATGAGCAGTTCTTC. Its translation: CASRRDSSSYNEQFF. The full variable domain, its missing parts supplied by reference TRBV28 and TRBJ2-1, is DVKVTQSSRYLVKRTGEKVFLECVQDMDHENMFWYRQDPGLGLRLIYFSYDVKMKEKGDIPEGYSVSREKKERFSLILESASTNQTSMYLCASRRDSSSYNEQFFGPGTRLTVL.

The chain uses TRBV28 and TRBJ2-7, with D possibly matching TRBD1 (5 bases). Per germline, CDR1 MDHEN and CDR2 SYDVKM. The length of the CDR3 is 14 residues. V was trimmed by 1 base and J by 2 bases, leaving 9 bases between them. The CDR3 sequence: CASSLLDSPYEQYF. The CDR3 DNA reads TGTGCCAGCAGTTTATTAGACAGTCCCTACGAGCAGTACTTC. The full variable domain, its missing parts supplied by reference TRBV28 and TRBJ2-7, is DVKVTQSSRYLVKRTGEKVFLECVQDMDHENMFWYRQDPGLGLRLIYFSYDVKMKEKGDIPEGYSVSREKKERFSLILESASTNQTSMYLCASSLLDSPYEQYFGPGTRLTVT.